The rows below give T cell receptor beta chains drawn from one sample of a study of blood T cell repertoires in COVID-19. Sequencing used immunoSEQ multiplex PCR; TCRdb keeps in-frame clones, though not all of them. Among 84,000 or so clones listed, over 80% were seen once. The sequenced sample was peripheral blood. All receptors come from a man older than 75 with active or convalescent COVID-19. The CDR3 runs from the conserved cysteine through the conserved F or W. Fields, in order: clone size, V gene, D gene, J gene, CDR3 protein, CDR3 DNA. D genes are given only for firm matches. Size is stated for part of the rows, as once, few or many counts, or as a class when the clone is expanded.

size: .
V: TRBV5-1
D: TRBD1
J: TRBJ2-5
CDR3: CASSFLGQGETQYF
DNA: TGCGCCAGCAGCTTTTTGGGACAGGGAGAGACCCAGTACTTC

size: .
V: TRBV9
D: TRBD1
J: TRBJ1-6
CDR3: CASSVEEGDRMTPLHF
DNA: TGTGCCAGCAGCGTAGAGGAGGGGGACAGGATGACACCCCTCCACTTT

size: few
V: TRBV10-3
D: .
J: TRBJ1-2
CDR3: CATLTLQGHYGYTF
DNA: TGTGCCACCTTGACCCTACAGGGCCACTATGGCTACACCTTC

size: .
V: TRBV3-1/TRBV3-2
D: TRBD2
J: TRBJ2-1
CDR3: CASSQEVSGSNPYNEQFF
DNA: TGTGCCAGCAGCCAAGAGGTTAGCGGGAGTAACCCCTACAATGAGCAGTTCTTC

size: .
V: TRBV15
D: TRBD2
J: TRBJ2-3
CDR3: CATSRRTSGADTQYF
DNA: TGTGCCACCAGCCGTCGGACTAGCGGGGCAGATACGCAGTATTTT

size: .
V: TRBV5-1
D: TRBD1
J: TRBJ1-5
CDR3: CASLPTGDSNQPQHF
DNA: TGCGCCAGCCTCCCAACAGGGGATAGCAATCAGCCCCAGCATTTT

size: .
V: TRBV5-6
D: TRBD1
J: TRBJ1-1
CDR3: CASSWDRGLTEAFF
DNA: TGTGCCAGCAGCTGGGACAGGGGGCTGACTGAAGCTTTCTTT

size: .
V: TRBV7-9
D: TRBD1
J: TRBJ2-5
CDR3: CASSTPTGPFDSQYF
DNA: TGTGCCAGCAGCACGCCGACAGGGCCATTTGATTCCCAGTACTTC

size: .
V: TRBV9
D: .
J: TRBJ2-1
CDR3: CASSGGLEMSEQFF
DNA: TGTGCCAGCAGCGGAGGACTCGAGATGTCCGAGCAGTTCTTC

size: .
V: TRBV7-8
D: .
J: TRBJ1-2
CDR3: CASSLAGGTFGYTF
DNA: TGTGCCAGCAGCTTAGCGGGGGGGACATTTGGCTACACCTTC

size: .
V: TRBV11-2
D: .
J: TRBJ1-2
CDR3: CASNNLPGVVAFGYTF
DNA: TGTGCCAGCAACAACCTTCCAGGGGTGGTGGCGTTTGGCTACACCTTC

size: .
V: TRBV5-1
D: .
J: TRBJ1-2
CDR3: CASSQGGSWDYGYTF
DNA: TGCGCCAGCAGCCAAGGCGGCAGCTGGGACTATGGCTACACCTTC

size: .
V: TRBV28
D: TRBD1
J: TRBJ2-1
CDR3: CASRFWDRDQNEQFF
DNA: TGTGCCAGCAGATTCTGGGACAGGGATCAGAATGAGCAGTTCTTC

size: .
V: TRBV6-5
D: .
J: TRBJ2-3
CDR3: CASSYPRSGMDTQYF
DNA: TGTGCCAGCAGTTACCCCCGCTCCGGTATGGATACGCAGTATTTT

size: .
V: TRBV5-1
D: TRBD1
J: TRBJ1-2
CDR3: CASSYGQGASGYTF
DNA: TGCGCCAGCAGCTACGGACAGGGGGCTAGTGGCTACACCTTC

size: .
V: TRBV6-6
D: .
J: TRBJ1-2
CDR3: CASRMGSDYGYTF
DNA: TGTGCCAGCAGGATGGGCTCGGACTATGGCTACACCTTC

size: .
V: TRBV19
D: .
J: TRBJ1-4
CDR3: CASSKRPEEKLFF
DNA: TGTGCCAGTAGTAAAAGACCGGAGGAAAAACTGTTTTTT

size: .
V: TRBV7-7
D: .
J: TRBJ2-1
CDR3: CASSYGPGTYNEQFF
DNA: TGTGCCAGCAGCTACGGCCCCGGGACCTACAATGAGCAGTTCTTC

size: .
V: TRBV4-2
D: .
J: TRBJ1-2
CDR3: CASSQDRGGDGYTF
DNA: TGTGCCAGCAGCCAAGATAGGGGAGGCGATGGCTACACCTTC

size: .
V: TRBV19
D: TRBD2
J: TRBJ2-1
CDR3: CASSGGLAGFYRRSSYNEQFF
DNA: TGTGCCAGTAGCGGTGGACTAGCGGGATTCTACAGAAGAAGCTCCTACAATGAGCAGTTCTTC

size: .
V: TRBV19
D: .
J: TRBJ2-1
CDR3: CASSIQGPYNEQFF
DNA: TGTGCCAGTAGTATCCAGGGGCCCTACAATGAGCAGTTCTTC

size: .
V: TRBV11-3
D: .
J: TRBJ2-2
CDR3: CASSPGFSTGELFF
DNA: TGTGCCAGCAGCCCAGGGTTTAGCACCGGGGAGCTGTTTTTT

size: .
V: TRBV19
D: .
J: TRBJ1-2
CDR3: CASSIFSRYGYTF
DNA: TGTGCCAGTAGTATATTTAGCAGATATGGCTACACCTTC

size: once
V: TRBV2
D: TRBD1
J: TRBJ1-6
CDR3: CASRRDSPNSPLHF
DNA: TGTGCCAGCAGGCGGGACAGTCCAAATTCACCCCTCCACTTT

size: .
V: TRBV5-4
D: .
J: TRBJ2-5
CDR3: CASSSVGETQYF
DNA: TGTGCCAGCAGCTCGGTCGGGGAGACCCAGTACTTC

size: .
V: TRBV6-5
D: TRBD2
J: TRBJ2-4
CDR3: CASRILLAGSTQYF
DNA: TGTGCCAGCAGAATCCTCTTAGCGGGTTCAACTCAGTACTTC

size: .
V: TRBV5-1
D: TRBD2
J: TRBJ2-3
CDR3: CASSLGLGTDTQYF
DNA: TGCGCCAGCAGCCTCGGACTAGGTACAGATACGCAGTATTTT

size: .
V: TRBV4-1
D: TRBD1
J: TRBJ1-2
CDR3: CASSQDPAGGHYGYTF
DNA: TGCGCCAGCAGCCAAGATCCGGCAGGGGGTCACTATGGCTACACCTTC

size: .
V: TRBV5-1
D: .
J: TRBJ2-3
CDR3: CASSLAGGRGGTDTQYF
DNA: TGCGCCAGCAGCTTGGCCGGAGGCAGGGGTGGGACAGATACGCAGTATTTT

size: .
V: TRBV28
D: .
J: TRBJ1-1
CDR3: CASTPEQGRGAEAFF
DNA: TGTGCCAGCACGCCCGAACAGGGCCGGGGAGCTGAAGCTTTCTTT

size: .
V: TRBV19
D: TRBD2
J: TRBJ2-2
CDR3: CASSGRTSGRAGELFF
DNA: TGTGCCAGTAGTGGCAGGACTAGCGGGAGGGCCGGGGAGCTGTTTTTT

size: .
V: TRBV9
D: TRBD1
J: TRBJ1-2
CDR3: CASSVAYGTGAYGYTF
DNA: TGTGCCAGCAGCGTAGCTTACGGGACAGGGGCCTATGGCTACACCTTC

size: .
V: TRBV9
D: .
J: TRBJ1-6
CDR3: CASSVAVTGNSPLHF
DNA: TGTGCCAGCAGCGTAGCAGTGACAGGAAATTCACCCCTCCACTTT

size: .
V: TRBV7-2
D: .
J: TRBJ2-3
CDR3: CASSLMRSTDTQYF
DNA: TGTGCCAGCAGCCTCATGCGGAGCACAGATACGCAGTATTTT

size: .
V: TRBV18
D: TRBD2
J: TRBJ2-2
CDR3: CASSPPGGGPTGELFF
DNA: TGTGCCAGCTCACCACCGGGCGGGGGACCCACCGGGGAGCTGTTTTTT

size: once
V: TRBV29-1
D: .
J: TRBJ1-2
CDR3: CSVGGGVIGYTF
DNA: TGCAGCGTGGGTGGAGGGGTCATTGGCTACACCTTC

size: .
V: TRBV20-1
D: TRBD1
J: TRBJ1-6
CDR3: CSATRDRVNLF
DNA: TGCAGTGCTACCCGGGACAGGGTCAACCTTTTT

size: .
V: TRBV12-3/TRBV12-4
D: .
J: TRBJ2-1
CDR3: CASKAGTRNEQFF
DNA: TGTGCCAGCAAGGCCGGCACGAGGAATGAGCAGTTCTTC

size: .
V: TRBV5-1
D: TRBD2
J: TRBJ2-1
CDR3: CASSLVGLVGNEQFF
DNA: TGCGCCAGCAGCTTGGTGGGACTAGTCGGTAATGAGCAGTTCTTC

size: .
V: TRBV5-5
D: .
J: TRBJ1-6
CDR3: CASSLVWTEYSPLHF
DNA: TGTGCCAGCAGCTTGGTATGGACAGAGTATTCACCCCTCCACTTT

size: .
V: TRBV25-1
D: .
J: TRBJ2-3
CDR3: CASSFTGYTDTQYF
DNA: TGTGCCAGCAGTTTTACAGGGTACACAGATACGCAGTATTTT

size: .
V: TRBV5-6
D: .
J: TRBJ2-2
CDR3: CASSPQGPGELFF
DNA: TGTGCCAGCAGCCCACAGGGCCCCGGGGAGCTGTTTTTT

size: .
V: TRBV2
D: TRBD2
J: TRBJ2-5
CDR3: CASNQAGGFQETQYF
DNA: TGTGCCAGCAACCAAGCGGGGGGCTTTCAAGAGACCCAGTACTTC

size: .
V: TRBV28
D: .
J: TRBJ1-1
CDR3: CASSEGGNTEAFF
DNA: TGTGCCAGCAGTGAAGGGGGGAACACTGAAGCTTTCTTT

size: .
V: TRBV28
D: TRBD1
J: TRBJ1-2
CDR3: CASITSGGGYTF
DNA: TGTGCCAGCATCACTTCAGGGGGTGGCTACACCTTC

size: .
V: TRBV11-3
D: TRBD1
J: TRBJ1-1
CDR3: CASQGEAEAFF
DNA: TGTGCCAGCCAGGGGGAAGCTGAAGCTTTCTTT

size: .
V: TRBV5-4
D: TRBD2
J: TRBJ2-5
CDR3: CASARGGRQETQYF
DNA: TGTGCCAGCGCCCGGGGGGGCCGGCAAGAGACCCAGTACTTC

size: .
V: TRBV3-1/TRBV3-2
D: .
J: TRBJ1-2
CDR3: CASRHVRGSGYTF
DNA: TGTGCCAGCAGACATGTGCGCGGGAGCGGCTACACCTTC

size: .
V: TRBV5-1
D: .
J: TRBJ1-3
CDR3: CASSLEAVWGAGNTIYF
DNA: TGCGCCAGCAGCTTGGAGGCTGTTTGGGGGGCTGGAAACACCATATATTTT

size: .
V: TRBV12-3/TRBV12-4
D: .
J: TRBJ1-5
CDR3: CASSYRVYQPQHF
DNA: TGTGCCAGCAGTTACAGGGTTTATCAGCCCCAGCATTTT

size: .
V: TRBV24-1
D: TRBD1
J: TRBJ2-1
CDR3: CATRTGTGIGNEQFF
DNA: TGTGCCACAAGGACCGGGACAGGGATTGGCAATGAGCAGTTCTTC

size: .
V: TRBV7-9
D: .
J: TRBJ1-2
CDR3: CASSPTTANYGYTF
DNA: TGTGCCAGCAGCCCAACGACAGCTAACTATGGCTACACCTTC

size: .
V: TRBV11-3
D: TRBD1
J: TRBJ2-2
CDR3: CASRRQGKNTGELFF
DNA: TGTGCCAGCAGGCGACAGGGGAAGAACACCGGGGAGCTGTTTTTT

size: once
V: TRBV5-1
D: TRBD1
J: TRBJ1-2
CDR3: CASSLLVQGDANYGYTF
DNA: TGCGCCAGCAGCTTGTTGGTTCAGGGGGACGCTAACTATGGCTACACCTTC

size: .
V: TRBV5-5
D: TRBD2
J: TRBJ2-5
CDR3: CASSLAGLAGVGYQETQYF
DNA: TGTGCCAGCAGCTTGGCCGGCCTAGCGGGAGTGGGGTACCAAGAGACCCAGTACTTC